The following is a T cell receptor beta chain sequence with its context. The CDR3 extends over 17 amino acids. The data are from a study of blood T cell repertoires in COVID-19. Measured with immunoSEQ multiplex PCR; TCRdb has only the in-frame clones, and not every one. Here the sample spans around 300,000 clones, 89% being singletons. Enrolled through a virtual design, the participants were between roughly 18 and 95 years of age and came from roughly 22 US areas. The chain carries TRBV21-1 and TRBJ2-7; the D segment call TRBD1 is taken from the table without a DNA check. TRBV21-1 constitutes a pseudogene. The specimen sequenced was PBMCs or T cells enriched from blood (not recorded which). This clonotype was obtained from a woman between 40 and 55 years old who had recovered from COVID-19. The CDR3 DNA reads as TGTGCCAGCAGAAGGGGACAAATGGACAGGGGATTTCGGGGGCAGTACTTC. Its translation is CASRRGQMDRGFRGQYF.